What follows are 24 T cell receptor beta chains derived from one specimen sequenced in a study of cytomegalovirus exposure and HLA in healthy donors. Primers: 60 Vbeta forward and 13 Jbeta reverse. The protocol was immunoSEQ multiplex PCR, while the TCRdb copy is restricted to in-frame clones and leaves out a portion. There are approximately 110,000 clones in the sample; around 64% occur only once, and 8.7% lies in the top ten. Material for sequencing was PBMCs. These receptors came from a man aged 25-45 years in good health and CMV-seropositive.

This clone has just a few counts. The genes are TRBV30 and TRBJ2-3, with D hard to call. The length of the CDR3 is 14 residues. The V gene's germline CDR1 is GTSNPN and CDR2 SVGIG (reference sequence). With 4 bases removed from V and 4 bases from J, the gap between germline ends came to 15 bases. The CDR3 DNA reads TGTGCCTGGACGCGCCGGAACGGAGCAGATACGCAGTATTTT. Protein product: CAWTRRNGADTQYF. The full variable domain, rest sourced from reference TRBV30 and TRBJ2-3, is SQTIHQWPATLVQPVGSPLSLECTVEGTSNPNLYWYRQAAGRGLQLLFYSVGIGQISSEVPQNLSASRPQDRQFILSSKKLLLSDSGFYLCAWTRRNGADTQYFGPGTRLTVL.

This chain connects TRBV2 to TRBJ1-2; TRBD1 is a possible D gene (5 bases). This CDR3 has 14 amino acids. The V gene's germline CDR1 is SNHLY and CDR2 FYNNEI. Trimming stripped 6 bases from V and 5 bases from J, with 16 bases between. This CDR3 reads CASSKTVSDYGYTF. Here the CDR3 DNA reads TGTGCCAGCAGCAAGACAGTTTCTGATTATGGCTACACCTTC.

This clone was recorded only once. V usage is TRBV10-3 and J usage is TRBJ2-7, with TRBD2 matching 11 bases. This CDR3 comprises 15 residues. J was trimmed by 6 bases and V by 6 bases; bases with no gene match: 10. CDR1 and CDR2 from the germline V gene are ENHRY and SYGVKD. CDR3 coding DNA: TGTGCCATCAGGAATCTTAGCGGGGGGGCCGCCGAGCAGTACTTC. Amino acids: CAIRNLSGGAAEQYF.

The V and J genes are TRBV27 and TRBJ2-7; 16 bases match TRBD2. The CDR3 runs to 17 residues. Trimming took 4 bases from V and 6 from J; bases not matched to a gene: 9. The germline gives CDR1 MNHEY, CDR2 SMNVEV (reference sequence). Written as DNA, the CDR3 is TGTGCCAGCAGTTCGGGACTAGCGGGAGGGCCCGGCGTCGAGCAGTACGTC. Its protein is CASSSGLAGGPGVEQYV.

The chain employs TRBV18 and TRBJ2-7; 13 nucleotides line up with TRBD2. With V trimmed by 5 bases and J by 7 bases, 11 bases remained unmatched. The germline V gene encodes CDR1 KGHSH and CDR2 LQKENI. The CDR3 is made up of 16 amino acids. The chain's CDR3 is CASSSSTGTSGNEQYV. The DNA of the CDR3 is TGTGCCAGCTCATCCAGTACTGGGACTAGCGGGAATGAGCAGTACGTC.

V usage is TRBV6-5 and J usage is TRBJ2-5; D may be TRBD2 (5 bases). Per the germline V gene, CDR1 is MNHEY and CDR2 is SVGAGI. V shed 4 bases and J shed 5 bases, with 5 bases lying between them. The CDR3 runs to 11 residues. The CDR3 region has the DNA TGTGCCAGCAGTTCGGGGGAGACCCAGTACTTC. The encoded protein is CASSSGETQYF.

The chain couples TRBV19 to TRBJ2-7; D uncertain. The germline V gene encodes CDR1 LNHDA and CDR2 SQIVND (reference sequence). Between the trimmed V and J ends, which lost 3 bases and 5 bases, there was a span of 2 bases. CDR3 length: 10 residues. CDR3 protein: CASSINEQYF. For the CDR3, the DNA is TGTGCCAGTAGTATCAACGAGCAGTACTTC. Looking up the rest from reference TRBV19 and TRBJ2-7 gives the full variable domain: DGGITQSPKYLFRKEGQNVTLSCEQNLNHDAMYWYRQDPGQGLRLIYYSQIVNDFQKGDIAEGYSVSREKKESFPLTVTSAQKNPTAFYLCASSINEQYFGPGTRLTVT.

The J gene is TRBJ1-2, the V gene TRBV4-1, with a possible D match to TRBD1 (6 bases). The CDR3 consists of 14 residues. V was cut by 5 bases and J by 0 bases, with 10 bases left in between. Germline loops: CDR1 MGHRA, CDR2 YSYEKL. The CDR3 nucleotides read TGCGCCAGCAGCGGGGGGGCCACTAACTATGGCTACACCTTC. It is translated as CASSGGATNYGYTF.

The V call is TRBV5-1, the J call TRBJ1-1; D perhaps matches TRBD1 (5 bases). The V end lost 4 bases, the J end lost 1 base, and 11 bases lay between the germline ends. There are 14 residues in the CDR3. Germline V CDR1 and CDR2: SGHRS, YFSETQ. This CDR3 is CASSGGTGNTEAFF. In nucleotides, the CDR3 is TGCGCCAGCAGCGGCGGGACGGGGAACACTGAAGCTTTCTTT.

This clone was seen once. Here the CDR3 reads CASTQNYGYTF. CDR3 coding DNA: TGTGCCAGCACTCAGAACTATGGCTACACCTTC. The rearrangement links TRBV28 to TRBJ1-2; no clear D. The CDR3 is 11 residues long. Germline values: CDR1 MDHEN, CDR2 SYDVKM. The V and J ends lost 7 bases and 2 bases respectively, with 5 bases between them.

This clone has a single count. This chain joins TRBV20-1 and TRBJ1-1; no clear D. V was trimmed by 1 base and J by 3 bases, leaving 3 bases between them. This CDR3 region has 11 residues. Per germline, CDR1 DFQATT and CDR2 SNEGSKA (reference sequence). In DNA form, the CDR3 reads TGCAGTGCTAGAGTAGACACTGAAGCTTTCTTT. As protein: CSARVDTEAFF.

J is TRBJ2-3 and V is TRBV2; possible D gene TRBD2, 5 bases. The CDR3 has 12 amino acids. CDR1 SNHLY and CDR2 FYNNEI come from the germline V gene. Trimming left V 8 bases short and J 2 bases short, with 8 bases between. CDR3 sequence: CASPGFTDTQYF. The DNA of the CDR3 is TGTGCCAGCCCGGGGTTCACAGATACGCAGTATTTT.

Remarks on this clone: Distinct nucleotide sequences in the sample also encode this CDR3. The chain employs TRBV29-1 and TRBJ2-7; 7 bases agree with TRBD2. In germline, CDR1 is SQVTM, CDR2 ANQGSEA. This CDR3 is built from 17 residues. V lost 0 bases and J lost 3; bases outside the gene matches: 14. The CDR3 nucleotides read TGCAGCGTTGAAGAGTACCGGGGAGCGGGGCCCTTCTACGAGCAGTACTTC. This gives the protein CSVEEYRGAGPFYEQYF.

The chain is built from TRBV19 and TRBJ2-7; 10 nucleotides align to TRBD1. The CDR3 spans 13 residues. The germline V gene encodes CDR1 LNHDA and CDR2 SQIVND (reference sequence). J gave up 6 bases and V 5 bases, and 4 bases lay outside the gene matches. The CDR3 loop is CASSPRTGGEQYF. CDR3 in DNA: TGTGCCAGTAGTCCCCGGACAGGGGGCGAGCAGTACTTC.

The rearrangement joins TRBV18 to TRBJ2-3, with D possibly being TRBD2 (5 bases). The CDR3 has 18 residues. Per germline, CDR1 KGHSH and CDR2 LQKENI. V dropped 0 bases and J dropped 2 bases, with 18 bases sitting between them. The CDR3: CASSPPRAYSENTDTQYF. CDR3 bases: TGTGCCAGCTCACCACCGAGGGCCTACAGCGAGAACACAGATACGCAGTATTTT.

The V and J genes are TRBV9 and TRBJ2-1; 9 nucleotides match TRBD2. Per germline, CDR1 SGDLS and CDR2 YYNGEE. The CDR3 has 16 residues. The V segment lost 2 bases and the J segment 7 bases; nucleotides outside the gene matches: 10. The CDR3 sequence is CASSVAGGQIFNEQFF. In nucleotides, the CDR3 is TGTGCCAGCAGCGTCGCGGGGGGGCAGATTTTTAATGAGCAGTTCTTC.

This chain links TRBV29-1 with TRBJ1-1; the match to TRBD1 covers 7 bases. Germline V gene sequence: CDR1 SQVTM, CDR2 ANQGSEA. V trimming: 6 bases; J trimming: 2 bases; junction bases outside the gene matches: 12. The CDR3 has 15 amino acids. The CDR3 spells CSVSSAGGGNTEAFF. The CDR3 region has the DNA TGCAGCGTCTCCTCCGCGGGAGGGGGCAACACTGAAGCTTTCTTT.

This sequence joins TRBV7-6 and TRBJ1-5, with TRBD1 as a possible D gene (6 bases). The CDR3 totals 15 residues. Germline CDR1 SGHVS, CDR2 FNYEAQ. Trimming removed 1 base at V and 4 bases at J, with 11 bases between. The CDR3 DNA is TGTGCCAGCAGCTTAGTAGGGGGACGGAATCAGCCCCAGCATTTT. It specifies CASSLVGGRNQPQHF.

V gene TRBV5-5 combines with J gene TRBJ1-2; 7 bases fit TRBD1. CDR1 and CDR2 from the germline V gene are SGHKS and YYEKEE (reference sequence). This CDR3 has 14 residues. The trim removed 0 bases at V and 2 bases at J, leaving 1 base unmatched. The CDR3 coding sequence is TGTGCCAGCAGCTTGGGGGACAGCAACTATGGCTACACCTTC. It codes for CASSLGDSNYGYTF.

The DNA for the CDR3 is TGTGCCAGCAGTTTAGCGAGGGTTGTGGAGCAGTTCTTC. Translation gives CASSLARVVEQFF. The V gene is TRBV27, the J gene TRBJ2-1, with D maybe TRBD2 (5 bases). The length of the CDR3 is 13 residues. Trimming shortened V by 2 bases and J by 10 bases, and 12 bases separated the two germline ends. The germline CDR1 and CDR2 sequences are MNHEY and SMNVEV (reference sequence).

The rearrangement uses TRBV5-4 and TRBJ1-1, with 9 nucleotides matching TRBD1. Germline V gene data show CDR1 as SGHNT and CDR2 as YYREEE (reference sequence). The ends lost 3 bases at V and 6 bases at J; junction bases unmatched: 3. The CDR3 loop spans 13 amino acids. The CDR3 region is CASSSGQGPEAFF. CDR3 sequence (DNA): TGTGCCAGCAGCTCGGGACAGGGCCCTGAAGCTTTCTTT. Together with reference TRBV5-4 and TRBJ1-1, the CDR3 gives the full variable domain: ETGVTQSPTHLIKTRGQQVTLRCSSQSGHNTVSWYQQALGQGPQFIFQYYREEENGRGNFPPRFSGLQFPNYSSELNVNALELDDSALYLCASSSGQGPEAFFGQGTRLTVV.

The V call is TRBV11-2, the J call TRBJ1-1; tentatively, D is TRBD1 (5 bases). The ends were cut back, 1 base at V and 0 bases at J, with 18 bases in the middle. The CDR3 consists of 18 residues. The germline CDR1 and CDR2 sequences are SGHAT and FQNNGV. CDR3 loop: CASSLAGHLAGMNTEAFF. The CDR3 bases are TGTGCCAGCAGCTTAGCGGGTCACTTGGCAGGGATGAACACTGAAGCTTTCTTT.

This clone was counted between two and nine times. The chain uses TRBV7-9 and TRBJ1-1, with D perhaps matching TRBD1 (6 bases). This CDR3 spans 19 amino acids. The germline gives CDR1 SEHNR, CDR2 FQNEAQ (reference sequence). V was shortened by 1 base and J by 4 bases, with 25 bases between the two germline ends. This CDR3 is CASSLGTFGGGLLSTEAFF. The CDR3 region has the DNA TGTGCCAGCAGCTTAGGGACCTTTGGGGGGGGCCTCCTCAGCACTGAAGCTTTCTTT.

This clone was counted between two and nine times. The rearrangement uses TRBV5-4 and TRBJ2-3; TRBD1 agrees at 8 bases. CDR1 and CDR2 from the germline V gene are SGHNT and YYREEE (reference sequence). The CDR3 has 15 amino acids. J was trimmed by 6 bases and V by 0 bases; bases with no gene match: 6. For the CDR3, the DNA is TGTGCCAGCAGCTTGGCTCAGGGGGCTGTGGATACGCAGTATTTT. Its protein product is CASSLAQGAVDTQYF.